A selection of T cell receptor beta chains follows, all from one sample in a study of shared clonotypes between healthy human individuals. The assay was immunoSEQ multiplex PCR, and TCRdb's table has in-frame clones only and misses some. Here the sample spans about 750,000 clones, around 92% being singletons. Material for sequencing was naive CD8+ T cells sorted from blood. These receptors all stem from a man aged 25 to 40 in good health. The conserved cysteine and the conserved F or W are not part of the CDR3 here.

V: TRBV19
CDR3: ASSIGAGRVSDTQY

V: TRBV9
CDR3: ASSPLAGAAPPEQF

V: TRBV9
CDR3: ASNPGQMYNEQF

V: TRBV5-4
CDR3: ASSFGENYEQY

V: TRBV7-9
CDR3: ASSSPELAGPDTQY

V: TRBV19
CDR3: ASRQTSAAYNEQF

V: TRBV19
CDR3: ASSIVISNEQF

V: TRBV4-1
CDR3: ASSETLLASGANVLT

V: TRBV7-7
CDR3: ARRDSTTGELF

V: TRBV7-9
CDR3: ASSLGGSVGYNEQF